Listed below are T cell receptor beta chains from one sample, sequenced in a study of OX40 agonist ivuxolimab in advanced cancers. Assay used: immunoSEQ multiplex PCR; TCRdb lists only in-frame clones, some missing. The table has over 70,000 clones, around nine tenths seen once. The sample in question was CD4+ or CD8+ T cells sorted from blood, obtained in a trial of the OX40 agonist ivuxolimab. The receptors come from an adult with an advanced solid tumor such as melanoma, head and neck, liver or kidney cancer. CDR3s include the opening cysteine and the closing phenylalanine or tryptophan. D genes are given only for firm matches. For some rows the clone size is stated as once, few or many, or as a class when expanded; others skip it.

TRBJ2-7 TRBD1 - TRBV11-2 TGTGCCAGCAGCTTAGTTCAGGACAGGAGCTACGAGCAGTACTTC CASSLVQDRSYEQYF
TRBJ2-7 TRBD1 - TRBV5-1 TGCGCCAGCAGCTCTAAGACAGGGGCGGGCTACGAGCAGTACTTC CASSSKTGAGYEQYF
TRBJ2-3 - - TRBV2 TGTGCCAGCAGTGAACAGGGACTCGGCACAGATACGCAGTATTTT CASSEQGLGTDTQYF
TRBJ2-2 - - TRBV21-1 TGTGCCAGCAGCAAAGGTGGGGACAGACACACCGGGGAGCTGTTTTTT CASSKGGDRHTGELFF
TRBJ1-5 TRBD1 - TRBV7-8 TGTGCCAGCAGCTTCGACAGGGTTCGACAGCCCCAGCATTTT CASSFDRVRQPQHF
TRBJ2-5 - - TRBV2 TGTGCCAGCAGTGGGGGTCAGGCTTCGGTAGGAGAGACCCAGTACTTC CASSGGQASVGETQYF
TRBJ2-7 - - TRBV18 TGTGCCAGCTCACCCCCCACCTCCGAGCAGTACTTC CASSPPTSEQYF
TRBJ2-7 TRBD1 - TRBV5-1 TGCGCCAGCAGCCTATCGGGACAGGGGAGCTACGAGCAGTACTTC CASSLSGQGSYEQYF
TRBJ2-1 - - TRBV7-9 TGTGCCAGCAGCTTAGGCCGGACAGACCCACACACACACAATGAGCAGTTCTTC CASSLGRTDPHTHNEQFF
TRBJ2-3 - - TRBV7-2 TGTGCCAGTGGGACGGGGCGAGGCACGCAGTATTTT CASGTGRGTQYF
TRBJ2-7 - - TRBV6-6 TGTGCCAGCAGCCAGGATATGCGGGGATGGGAGCAGTACTTC CASSQDMRGWEQYF
TRBJ2-2 TRBD2 once TRBV29-1 TGCAGCGTTCTTAGGACTAGCCTTTCCGGGGAGCTGTTTTTT CSVLRTSLSGELFF
TRBJ2-1 TRBD2 - TRBV7-9 TGTGCCAGCAGCTTAAAGACTAGCGGCAATGAGCAGTTCTTC CASSLKTSGNEQFF
TRBJ2-3 - - TRBV7-3 TGTGCCAGCAGCTCCAGCACAGATACGCAGTATTTT CASSSSTDTQYF
TRBJ2-3 - - TRBV7-2 TGTGCCAGCAGCTTCGCCAGGGGCCACACAGATACGCAGTATTTT CASSFARGHTDTQYF
TRBJ1-2 - - TRBV7-3 TGTGCCAGCAGCCAACAGGGTGACCGGGGTGGCTACACCTTC CASSQQGDRGGYTF
TRBJ2-7 - once TRBV19 TGTGCCACATCCGGGACGCCGTCCTACGAGCAGTACTTC CATSGTPSYEQYF
TRBJ2-3 - - TRBV4-1 TGCGCCAGCAGCCCCGTGGGGGGGGGCATCACAGATACGCAGTATTTT CASSPVGGGITDTQYF
TRBJ1-2 TRBD1 - TRBV7-2 TGTGCCAGCAGCGGGCCGGACAGGGGGGGCTATGGCTACACCTTC CASSGPDRGGYGYTF
TRBJ2-3 - few TRBV12-5 TGTGCTAGTGGTTTGGTAGGGTCTGGTACGCAGTATTTT CASGLVGSGTQYF
TRBJ1-1 - - TRBV10-3 TGTGCCATCCGAGGTGCCACTGAAGCTTTCTTT CAIRGATEAFF
TRBJ1-1 - - TRBV18 TGTGCCAGCTCACCACTCGCAGGGGAGAACACTGAAGCTTTCTTT CASSPLAGENTEAFF
TRBJ1-6 - once TRBV27 TGTGCCAGCAGTTTAGGTCAGGGTCTTCTTAATTCACCCCTCCACTTT CASSLGQGLLNSPLHF
TRBJ2-7 TRBD1 - TRBV2 TGTGCCAGCAGCTTACAGGGGGATTACGAGCAGTACTTC CASSLQGDYEQYF
TRBJ2-7 TRBD1 few TRBV5-1 TGCGCCAGCAGCTTGGTCACAGGGGGCTACGAGCAGTACTTC CASSLVTGGYEQYF
TRBJ1-5 - - TRBV2 TGTGCCAGCAGGGGGGGCAGGGGCCTTAGTGAGCCCCAGCATTTT CASRGGRGLSEPQHF
TRBJ2-3 TRBD2 - TRBV30 TGTGCCTGGAGATCCTTAGCGGGGGGGAGCGGAACGCAGTATTTT CAWRSLAGGSGTQYF
TRBJ2-5 TRBD1 - TRBV18 TGTGCCAGCTCACCATATTCACAGGGGGATTTGGAGACCCAGTACTTC CASSPYSQGDLETQYF
TRBJ2-1 - - TRBV7-3 TGTGCCAGCAGCCCAGACACTAGCTCCTACAATGAGCAGTTCTTC CASSPDTSSYNEQFF
TRBJ1-2 - - TRBV7-2 TGTGCCAGCACATACGGGATAACTAACTATGGCTACACCTTC CASTYGITNYGYTF
TRBJ2-3 TRBD2 - TRBV11-2 TGTGCCAGCAGGCTCACTAGCGGGGGGGTCGCGGGAGATACGCAGTATTTT CASRLTSGGVAGDTQYF
TRBJ2-1 - - TRBV19 TGTGCCATCCTGACGATGTACAATGAGCAGTTCTTC CAILTMYNEQFF
TRBJ1-6 - - TRBV6-4 TGTGCCAGCAGTGACTCAACAGGGCTTAATTCACCCCTCCACTTT CASSDSTGLNSPLHF